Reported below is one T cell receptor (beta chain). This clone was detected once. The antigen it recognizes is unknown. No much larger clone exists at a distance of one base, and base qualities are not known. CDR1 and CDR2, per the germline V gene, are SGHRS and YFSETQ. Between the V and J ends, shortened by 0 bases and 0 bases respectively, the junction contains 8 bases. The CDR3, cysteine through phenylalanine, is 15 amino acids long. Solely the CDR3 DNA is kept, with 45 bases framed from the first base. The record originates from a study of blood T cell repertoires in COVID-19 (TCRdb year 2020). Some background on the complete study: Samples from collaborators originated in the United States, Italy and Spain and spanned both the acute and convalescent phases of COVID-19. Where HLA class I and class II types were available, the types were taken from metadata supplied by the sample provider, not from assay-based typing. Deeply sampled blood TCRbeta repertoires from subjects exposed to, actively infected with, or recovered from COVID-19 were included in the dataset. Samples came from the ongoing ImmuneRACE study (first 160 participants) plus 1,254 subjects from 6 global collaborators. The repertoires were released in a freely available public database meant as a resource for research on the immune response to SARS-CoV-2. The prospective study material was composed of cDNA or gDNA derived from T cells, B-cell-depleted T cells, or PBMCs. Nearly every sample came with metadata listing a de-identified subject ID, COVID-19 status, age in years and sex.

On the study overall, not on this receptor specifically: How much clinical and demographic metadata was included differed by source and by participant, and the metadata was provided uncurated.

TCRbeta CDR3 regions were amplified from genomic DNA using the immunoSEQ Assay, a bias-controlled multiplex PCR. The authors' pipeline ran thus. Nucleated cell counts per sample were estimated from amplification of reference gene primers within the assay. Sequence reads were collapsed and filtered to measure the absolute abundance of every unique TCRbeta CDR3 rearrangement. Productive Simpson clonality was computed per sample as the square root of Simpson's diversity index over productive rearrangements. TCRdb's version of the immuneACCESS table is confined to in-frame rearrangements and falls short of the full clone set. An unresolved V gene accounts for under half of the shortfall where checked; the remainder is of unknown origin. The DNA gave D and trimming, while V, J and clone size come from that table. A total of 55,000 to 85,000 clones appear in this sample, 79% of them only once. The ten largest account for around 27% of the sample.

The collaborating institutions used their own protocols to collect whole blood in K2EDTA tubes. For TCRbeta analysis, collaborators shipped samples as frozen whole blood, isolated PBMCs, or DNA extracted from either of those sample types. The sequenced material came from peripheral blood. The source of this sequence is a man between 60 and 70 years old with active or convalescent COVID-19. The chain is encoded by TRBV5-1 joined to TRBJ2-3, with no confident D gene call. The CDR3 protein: CASSLEPTSTDTQYF. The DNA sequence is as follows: TGCGCCAGCAGCTTGGAGCCAACTAGCACAGATACGCAGTATTTT.